A selection of T cell receptor beta chains follows, all from one sample in a study of T cell repertoires in aging, cancer and after chemotherapy. Using its own MiXCR run on the multiplex PCR reads, TCRdb lists one record per CDR3 protein. Of about 10,000 distinct CDR3 sequences listed, more than 20% are singletons. The source material was blood. The source is a human donor with a blood cancer. The donor label of this sample is uncertain. CDR3s include the opening cysteine and the closing phenylalanine or tryptophan. D genes are given only for firm matches. The size field is filled for only some rows; it gives once, few, many or a size class.

>TRBV6-5|-|TRBJ2-7|TRBD1
CASSPTGTGYYNEQYF
TGTGCCAGCAGTCCAACCGGGACAGGGTATTATAACGAGCAGTACTTC
>TRBV30|medium-sized|TRBJ2-3|TRBD1
CAWGDRATQYF
TGTGCCTGGGGGGACAGGGCAACGCAGTATTTT
>TRBV5-5|medium-sized|TRBJ2-7|TRBD1
CASSTRDSDYEQYF
TGTGCCAGCAGCACACGGGACAGCGACTACGAGCAGTACTTC
>TRBV27|few|TRBJ1-5|-
CASSWAANQPQHF
TGTGCCAGCAGTTGGGCAGCAAATCAGCCCCAGCATTTT
>TRBV27|-|TRBJ1-5|TRBD1
CASSTGTGGNQPQHF
TGTGCCAGCAGTACCGGGACAGGGGGCAATCAGCCCCAGCATTTT
>TRBV27|medium-sized|TRBJ2-2|TRBD1
CASSFYRGWELFF
TGTGCCAGCAGTTTCTACAGGGGCTGGGAGCTGTTTTTT
>TRBV19|medium-sized|TRBJ2-3|TRBD2
CASSIQNPTSGRGDTQYF
TGTGCCAGTAGTATACAAAACCCTACTAGCGGGAGGGGTGATACGCAGTATTTT
>TRBV27|medium-sized|TRBJ2-2|-
CASSPLHFTGELFF
TGTGCCAGCAGCCCCCTTCACTTTACCGGGGAGCTGTTTTTT
>TRBV5-1|-|TRBJ2-4|-
CASSLYQGRDIQYF
TGCGCCAGCAGCTTGTACCAGGGGAGGGACATTCAGTACTTC
>TRBV12-3/TRBV12-4|few|TRBJ1-5|-
CASTRGGQPQHF
TGTGCCAGCACCCGGGGGGGGCAGCCCCAGCATTTT
>TRBV5-7|many|TRBJ1-1|-
CASSPPPTMNTEAFF
TGTGCCAGCAGCCCCCCACCTACGATGAACACTGAAGCTTTCTTT
>TRBV5-4|-|TRBJ2-5|-
CASSLGGNSQETQYF
TGTGCCAGCAGCTTAGGGGGGAACAGCCAAGAGACCCAGTACTTC
>TRBV6-1|medium-sized|TRBJ2-1|-
CASSEGGLDNEQFF
TGTGCCAGCAGTGAAGGCGGACTCGACAATGAGCAGTTCTTC
>TRBV7-2|-|TRBJ2-7|-
CASSLVRYEQYF
TGTGCCAGCAGCTTAGTTCGCTACGAGCAGTACTTC
>TRBV7-2|-|TRBJ2-1|-
CASSLVASTYNEQFF
TGTGCCAGCAGCTTAGTTGCAAGTACCTACAATGAGCAGTTCTTC
>TRBV6-1|once|TRBJ2-5|TRBD2
CASSPRLAGGGKEIQYF
TGTGCCAGCAGCCCTAGACTAGCGGGAGGGGGCAAAGAGATCCAGTACTTC
>TRBV7-6|-|TRBJ2-7|TRBD1
CASSLGGTADRYEQYF
TGTGCCAGCAGCTTAGGGGGGACAGCGGACCGCTACGAGCAGTACTTC
>TRBV6-5|many|TRBJ2-6|-
CASSPRASLSGANVLTF
TGTGCCAGCAGTCCTCGGGCCTCGCTTTCTGGGGCCAACGTCCTGACTTTC
>TRBV6-1|-|TRBJ1-2|-
CASSETNTYF
TGTGCCAGCAGTGAAACCAACACCTACTTC
>TRBV27|-|TRBJ2-3|-
CASRRGLAGDTQYF
TGTGCCAGCAGAAGGGGGCTAGCGGGAGATACGCAGTATTTT
>TRBV28|-|TRBJ2-7|-
CASSLYDRYEQYF
TGTGCCAGCAGTCTCTACGACAGGTACGAGCAGTACTTC
>TRBV6-5|many|TRBJ1-5|TRBD1
CASSFRDRNQPQHF
TGTGCCAGCAGTTTCCGGGACAGAAATCAGCCCCAGCATTTT
>TRBV5-1|few|TRBJ2-3|-
CASSFQADTQYF
TGCGCCAGCAGCTTCCAGGCCGATACGCAGTATTTT
>TRBV6-5|few|TRBJ2-4|-
CASSRGLAKNIQYF
TGTGCCAGCAGTCGCGGGCTAGCCAAAAACATTCAGTACTTC
>TRBV6-1|medium-sized|TRBJ1-6|-
CASKLDQARALSPLHF
TGTGCCAGCAAATTGGACCAGGCCCGAGCCCTTTCACCCCTCCACTTT
>TRBV20-1|once|TRBJ2-5|TRBD2
CSVGGTIKETQYF
TGCAGTGTCGGTGGGACTATAAAAGAGACCCAGTACTTC
>TRBV30|-|TRBJ1-6|TRBD1
CAWRGQFLSLLHF
TGTGCCTGGCGGGGACAGTTTCTATCACTCCTCCACTTT
>TRBV20-1|-|TRBJ2-1|TRBD2
CSASRALGLAGVNEQFF
TGCAGTGCCTCCAGGGCGTTAGGACTAGCGGGAGTTAATGAGCAGTTCTTC
>TRBV6-5|few|TRBJ1-5|-
CASSYSSLGPSNQPQHF
TGTGCCAGCAGTTACTCTTCCCTGGGCCCCTCCAATCAGCCCCAGCATTTT
>TRBV7-9|few|TRBJ1-6|-
CASSTGGLGSPLHF
TGTGCCAGCAGTACGGGAGGGCTTGGGTCACCCCTCCACTTT
>TRBV27|-|TRBJ2-3|TRBD2
CASSLVAGVPDTQYF
TGTGCCAGCAGTTTGGTAGCGGGAGTCCCAGATACGCAGTATTTT
>TRBV19|-|TRBJ2-2|TRBD2
CASSIGTSGRANTGELFF
TGTGCCAGTAGTATTGGGACTAGCGGGAGGGCGAACACCGGGGAGCTGTTTTTT
>TRBV25-1|-|TRBJ2-5|-
CASSEQAATQETQYF
TGTGCCAGCAGTGAACAGGCGGCGACACAAGAGACCCAGTACTTC
>TRBV6-6|-|TRBJ2-7|TRBD2
CASALAGVAHEQYF
TGTGCCAGTGCACTAGCGGGAGTTGCCCACGAGCAGTACTTC
>TRBV5-4|medium-sized|TRBJ2-7|TRBD2
CASSSQASGPYEQYF
TGTGCCAGCAGCTCGCAGGCTAGCGGTCCCTACGAGCAGTACTTC
>TRBV2|once|TRBJ2-3|-
CASSFTDTQYF
TGTGCCAGCAGTTTTACAGATACGCAGTATTTT
>TRBV29-1|medium-sized|TRBJ2-7|TRBD2
CSALLAGVVHEQYF
TGCAGCGCTCTGCTAGCGGGAGTCGTCCACGAGCAGTACTTC